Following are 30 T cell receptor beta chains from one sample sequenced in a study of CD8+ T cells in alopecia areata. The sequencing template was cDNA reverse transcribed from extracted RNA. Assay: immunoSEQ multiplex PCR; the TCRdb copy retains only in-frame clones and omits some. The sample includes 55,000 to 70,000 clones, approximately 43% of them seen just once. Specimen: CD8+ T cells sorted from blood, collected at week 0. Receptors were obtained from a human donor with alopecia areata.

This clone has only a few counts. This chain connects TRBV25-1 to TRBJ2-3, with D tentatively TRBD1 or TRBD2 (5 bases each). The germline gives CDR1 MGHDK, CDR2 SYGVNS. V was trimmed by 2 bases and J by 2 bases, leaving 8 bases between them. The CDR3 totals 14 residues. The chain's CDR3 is CASSEGGFTDTQYF. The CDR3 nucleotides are TGTGCCAGCAGTGAAGGGGGTTTCACAGATACGCAGTATTTT.

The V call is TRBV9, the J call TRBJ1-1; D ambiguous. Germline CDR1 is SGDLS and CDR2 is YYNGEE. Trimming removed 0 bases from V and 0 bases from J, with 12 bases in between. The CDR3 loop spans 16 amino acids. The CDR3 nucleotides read TGTGCCAGCAGCGTAGAGTGGGGAGGGATGAACACTGAAGCTTTCTTT. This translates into CASSVEWGGMNTEAFF.

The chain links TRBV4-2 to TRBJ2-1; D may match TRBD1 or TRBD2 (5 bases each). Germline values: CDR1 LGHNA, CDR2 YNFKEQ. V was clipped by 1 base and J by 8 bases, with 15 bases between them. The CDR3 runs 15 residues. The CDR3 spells CASSQVGAEVDEQFF. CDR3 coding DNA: TGTGCCAGCAGCCAAGTCGGGGCCGAGGTGGATGAGCAGTTCTTC.

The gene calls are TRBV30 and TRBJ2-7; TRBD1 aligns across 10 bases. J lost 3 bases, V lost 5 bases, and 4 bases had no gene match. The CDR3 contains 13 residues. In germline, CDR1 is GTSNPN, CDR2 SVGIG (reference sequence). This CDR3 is CAWGRTGGYEQYF. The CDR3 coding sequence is TGTGCCTGGGGAAGGACAGGGGGCTACGAGCAGTACTTC. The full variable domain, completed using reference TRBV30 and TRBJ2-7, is SQTIHQWPATLVQPVGSPLSLECTVEGTSNPNLYWYRQAAGRGLQLLFYSVGIGQISSEVPQNLSASRPQDRQFILSSKKLLLSDSGFYLCAWGRTGGYEQYFGPGTRLTVT.

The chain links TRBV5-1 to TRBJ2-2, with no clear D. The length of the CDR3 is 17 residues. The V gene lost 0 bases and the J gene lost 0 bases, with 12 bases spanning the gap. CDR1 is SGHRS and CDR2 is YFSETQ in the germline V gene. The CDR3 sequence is CASSLALIPPNTGELFF. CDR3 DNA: TGCGCCAGCAGCTTGGCCCTGATCCCCCCGAACACCGGGGAGCTGTTTTTT.

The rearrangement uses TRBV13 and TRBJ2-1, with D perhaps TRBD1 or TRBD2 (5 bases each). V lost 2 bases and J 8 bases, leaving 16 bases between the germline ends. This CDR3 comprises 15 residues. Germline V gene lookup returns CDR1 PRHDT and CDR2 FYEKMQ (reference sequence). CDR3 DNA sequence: TGTGCCAGCAGCTTAATCCAGGGAGCGATGGATGAGCAGTTCTTC. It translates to CASSLIQGAMDEQFF.

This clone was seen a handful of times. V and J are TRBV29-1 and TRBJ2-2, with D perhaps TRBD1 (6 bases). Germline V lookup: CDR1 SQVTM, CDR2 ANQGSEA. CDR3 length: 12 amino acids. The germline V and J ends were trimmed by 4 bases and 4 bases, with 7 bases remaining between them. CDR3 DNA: TGCAGCGTTGTGGACAGCACCGGGGAGCTGTTTTTT. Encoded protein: CSVVDSTGELFF.

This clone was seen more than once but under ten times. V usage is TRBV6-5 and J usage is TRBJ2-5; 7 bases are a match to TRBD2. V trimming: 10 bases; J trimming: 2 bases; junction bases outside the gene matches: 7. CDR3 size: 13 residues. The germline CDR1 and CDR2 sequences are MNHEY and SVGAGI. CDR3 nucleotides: TGTGCCAAGGCTAGCGGAGAACAAGAGACCCAGTACTTC. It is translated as CAKASGEQETQYF.

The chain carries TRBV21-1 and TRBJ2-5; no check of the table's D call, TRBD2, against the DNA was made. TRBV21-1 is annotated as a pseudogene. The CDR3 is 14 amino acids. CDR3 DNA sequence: TGTGCCAGCAGCAAAGTGAAAGTCGGGGAGACCCAGTACTTC. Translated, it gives CASSKVKVGETQYF.

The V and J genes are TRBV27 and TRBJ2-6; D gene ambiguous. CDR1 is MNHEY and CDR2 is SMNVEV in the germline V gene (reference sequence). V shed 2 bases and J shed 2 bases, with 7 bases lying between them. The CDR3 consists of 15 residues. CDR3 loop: CASSLRSAGANVLTF. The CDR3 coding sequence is TGTGCCAGCAGTTTAAGGTCAGCTGGGGCCAACGTCCTGACTTTC.

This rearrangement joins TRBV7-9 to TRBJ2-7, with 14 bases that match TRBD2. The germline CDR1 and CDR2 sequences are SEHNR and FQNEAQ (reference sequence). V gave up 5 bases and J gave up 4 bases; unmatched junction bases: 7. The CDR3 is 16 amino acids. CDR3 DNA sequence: TGTGCCAGCAGCCCGCCCCGACTAGCGGGAGGGTACGAGCAGTACTTC. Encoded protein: CASSPPRLAGGYEQYF. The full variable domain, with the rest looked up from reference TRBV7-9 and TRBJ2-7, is DTGVSQNPRHKITKRGQNVTFRCDPISEHNRLYWYRQTLGQGPEFLTYFQNEAQLEKSRLLSDRFSAERPKGSFSTLEIQRTEQGDSAMYLCASSPPRLAGGYEQYFGPGTRLTVT.

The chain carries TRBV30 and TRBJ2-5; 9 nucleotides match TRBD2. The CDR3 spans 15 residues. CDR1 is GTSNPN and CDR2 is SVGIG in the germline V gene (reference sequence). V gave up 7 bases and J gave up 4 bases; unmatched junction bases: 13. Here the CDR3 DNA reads TGTGCCTACTGGAGTGGTAGCGGGAGTGCAGAGACCCAGTACTTC. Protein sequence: CAYWSGSGSAETQYF.

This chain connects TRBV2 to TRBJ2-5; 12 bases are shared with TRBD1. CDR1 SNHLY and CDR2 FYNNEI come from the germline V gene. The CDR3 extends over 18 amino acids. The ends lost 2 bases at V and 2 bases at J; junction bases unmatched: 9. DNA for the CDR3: TGTGCCAGCAGTGAATCCTCGGGACAGGGGGCAAGGCAAGAGACCCAGTACTTC. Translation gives CASSESSGQGARQETQYF.

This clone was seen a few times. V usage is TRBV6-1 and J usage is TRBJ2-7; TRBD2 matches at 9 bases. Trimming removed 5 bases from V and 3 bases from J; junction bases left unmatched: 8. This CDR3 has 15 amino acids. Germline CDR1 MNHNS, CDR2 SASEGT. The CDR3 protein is CASSPLAGAGYEQYF. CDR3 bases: TGTGCCAGCAGTCCCTTAGCGGGGGCGGGCTACGAGCAGTACTTC.

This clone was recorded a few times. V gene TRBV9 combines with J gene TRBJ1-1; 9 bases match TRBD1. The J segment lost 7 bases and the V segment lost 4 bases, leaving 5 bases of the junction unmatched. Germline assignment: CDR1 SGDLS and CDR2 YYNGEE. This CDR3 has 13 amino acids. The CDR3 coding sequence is TGTGCCAGCAGCCCCGGGACAGGGAATGAAGCTTTCTTT. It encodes CASSPGTGNEAFF.

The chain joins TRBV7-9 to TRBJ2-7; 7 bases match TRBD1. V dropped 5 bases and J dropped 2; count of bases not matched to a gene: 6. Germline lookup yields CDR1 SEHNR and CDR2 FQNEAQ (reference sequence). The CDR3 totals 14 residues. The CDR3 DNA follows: TGTGCCAGCAGCCCTCCACAGGGGACCTACGAGCAGTACTTC. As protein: CASSPPQGTYEQYF.

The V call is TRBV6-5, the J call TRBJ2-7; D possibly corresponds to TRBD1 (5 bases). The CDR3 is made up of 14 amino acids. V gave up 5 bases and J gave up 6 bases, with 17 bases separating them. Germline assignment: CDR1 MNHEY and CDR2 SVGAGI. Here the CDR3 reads CASSRKGFASEQYF. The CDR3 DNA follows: TGTGCCAGCAGTCGAAAGGGGTTCGCCTCCGAGCAGTACTTC.

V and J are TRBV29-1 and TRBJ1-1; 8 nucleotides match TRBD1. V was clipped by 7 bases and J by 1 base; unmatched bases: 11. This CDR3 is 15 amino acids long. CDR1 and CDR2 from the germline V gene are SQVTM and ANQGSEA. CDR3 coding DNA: TGCAGCGCCGGGGGAGGAGACAGGGGGAACACTGAAGCTTTCTTT. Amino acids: CSAGGGDRGNTEAFF.

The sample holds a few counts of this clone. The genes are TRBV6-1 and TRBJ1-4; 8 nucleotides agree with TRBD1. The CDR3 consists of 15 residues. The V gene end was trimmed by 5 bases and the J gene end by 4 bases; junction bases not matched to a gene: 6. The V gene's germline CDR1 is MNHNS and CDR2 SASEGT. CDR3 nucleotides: TGTGCCAGCAGTCTTCCAGGGGGCTTTAATGAAAAACTGTTTTTT. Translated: CASSLPGGFNEKLFF.

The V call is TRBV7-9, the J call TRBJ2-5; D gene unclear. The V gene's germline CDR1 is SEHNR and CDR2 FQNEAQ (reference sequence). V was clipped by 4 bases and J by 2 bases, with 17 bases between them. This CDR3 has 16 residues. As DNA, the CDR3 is TGTGCCAGCAGCTCCGCTCGCGGCCCGGCTCAAGAGACCCAGTACTTC. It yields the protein CASSSARGPAQETQYF.

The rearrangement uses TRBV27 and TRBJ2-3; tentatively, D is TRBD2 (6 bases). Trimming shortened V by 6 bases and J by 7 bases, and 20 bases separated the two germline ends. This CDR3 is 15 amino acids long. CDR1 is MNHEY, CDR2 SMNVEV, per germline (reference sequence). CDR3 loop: CASSTDSPAGNTQYF. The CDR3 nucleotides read TGTGCCAGCAGCACCGACAGTCCCGCGGGAAATACGCAGTATTTT.

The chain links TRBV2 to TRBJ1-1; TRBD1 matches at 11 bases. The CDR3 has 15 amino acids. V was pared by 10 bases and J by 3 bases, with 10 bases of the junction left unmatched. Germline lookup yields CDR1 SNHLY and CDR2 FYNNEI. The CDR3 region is CATTGQGERHTEAFF. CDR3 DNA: TGTGCCACCACGGGACAGGGGGAAAGGCACACTGAAGCTTTCTTT.

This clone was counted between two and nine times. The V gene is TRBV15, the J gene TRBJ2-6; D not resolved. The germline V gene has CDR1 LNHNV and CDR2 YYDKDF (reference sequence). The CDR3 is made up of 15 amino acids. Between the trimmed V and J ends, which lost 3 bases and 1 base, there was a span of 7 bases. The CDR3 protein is CATSSLASGANVLTF. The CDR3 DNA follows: TGTGCCACCAGCAGTTTGGCGTCTGGGGCCAACGTCCTGACTTTC.

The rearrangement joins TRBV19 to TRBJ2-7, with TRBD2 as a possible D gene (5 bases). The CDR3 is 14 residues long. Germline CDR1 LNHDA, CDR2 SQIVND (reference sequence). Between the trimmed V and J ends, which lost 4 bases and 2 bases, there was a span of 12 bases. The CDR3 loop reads CASSKRDTPYEQYF. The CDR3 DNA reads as TGTGCCAGTAGTAAACGGGATACCCCCTACGAGCAGTACTTC.

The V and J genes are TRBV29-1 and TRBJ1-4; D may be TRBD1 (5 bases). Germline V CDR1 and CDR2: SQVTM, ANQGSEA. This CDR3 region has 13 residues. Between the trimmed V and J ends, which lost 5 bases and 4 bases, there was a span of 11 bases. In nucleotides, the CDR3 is TGCAGCGTTCAGGGACGGAATAATGAAAAACTGTTTTTT. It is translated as CSVQGRNNEKLFF.

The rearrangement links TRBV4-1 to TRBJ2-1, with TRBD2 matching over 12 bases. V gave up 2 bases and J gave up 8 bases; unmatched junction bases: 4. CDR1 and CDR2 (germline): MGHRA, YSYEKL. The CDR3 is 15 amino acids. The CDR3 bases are TGCGCCAGCAGCCAACTAGCGGGAGGGTGGGATGAGCAGTTCTTC. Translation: CASSQLAGGWDEQFF.

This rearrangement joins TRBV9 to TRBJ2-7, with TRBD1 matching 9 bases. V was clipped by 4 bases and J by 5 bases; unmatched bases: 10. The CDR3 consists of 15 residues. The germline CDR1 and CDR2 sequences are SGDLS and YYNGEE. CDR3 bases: TGTGCCAGCAGCCCCCGCCGGGACAGGGTTCACGAGCAGTACTTC. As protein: CASSPRRDRVHEQYF.

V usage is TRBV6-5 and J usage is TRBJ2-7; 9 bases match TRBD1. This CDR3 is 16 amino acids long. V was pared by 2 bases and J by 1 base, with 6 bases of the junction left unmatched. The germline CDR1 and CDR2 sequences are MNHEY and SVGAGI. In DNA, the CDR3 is TGTGCCAGCAGTTACGGACGAGGGACAGGGTCCTACGAGCAGTACTTC. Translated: CASSYGRGTGSYEQYF.

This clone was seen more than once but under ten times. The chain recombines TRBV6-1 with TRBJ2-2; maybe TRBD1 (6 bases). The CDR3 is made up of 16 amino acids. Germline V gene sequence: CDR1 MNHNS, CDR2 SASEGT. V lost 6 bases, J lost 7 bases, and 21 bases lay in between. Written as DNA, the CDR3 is TGTGCCAGCAGAGAACGGGACACCGGACTTCTCGGGGAGCTGTTTTTT. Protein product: CASRERDTGLLGELFF.

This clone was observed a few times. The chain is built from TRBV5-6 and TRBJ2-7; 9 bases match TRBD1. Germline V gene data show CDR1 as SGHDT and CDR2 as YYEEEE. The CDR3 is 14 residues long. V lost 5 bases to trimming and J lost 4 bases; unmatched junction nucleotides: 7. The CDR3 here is CASRAGTGNYEQYF. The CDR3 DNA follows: TGTGCCAGCAGGGCCGGGACAGGGAATTACGAGCAGTACTTC.